The 9 T cell receptor beta chains in this list originate from one sample, sequenced in a study of T-cell reconstitution after alpha-beta-depleted transplantation in children. Preparation of the TCRbeta library was carried out with unique molecular identifiers. One entry per CDR3 protein, called by TCRdb with MiXCR from the PCR reads. In the table there are some 840,000 distinct CDR3 sequences, 16% of which are singletons. Sequencing used PBMCs, mostly from graft donor cells, obtained 360 days after TCRalphabeta/CD19-depleted stem cell transplant. Source of these receptors: a male patient aged 10 to 17 who had a stem cell transplant for acute lymphoblastic leukemia, so the T cells may come from the graft donor.

This clonotype was detected ten times or more. This CDR3 is CASSPGGRPEQYF. The CDR3, as DNA: TGTGCCAGCAGTCCGGGAGGCCGACCCGAGCAGTACTTC. This rearrangement joins TRBV12-3 or TRBV12-4 to TRBJ2-7, with TRBD2 identical over 7 bases. This CDR3 is 13 amino acids long. Trimming cost V 5 bases and J 6 bases; bases outside gene matches: 7.

The J gene is TRBJ2-7, the V gene TRBV20-1; no clear D. V was shortened by 4 bases and J by 0 bases, with 16 bases between the two germline ends. CDR3 size: 15 residues. Germline lookup yields CDR1 DFQATT and CDR2 SNEGSKA (reference sequence). The CDR3 coding sequence is TGCAGTGCTAACTATGACACCCGAAACTCCTACGAGCAGTACTTC. Protein sequence: CSANYDTRNSYEQYF.

This clonotype was counted many times. The V call is TRBV15, the J call TRBJ2-1; unclear D gene. The germline V gene has CDR1 LNHNV and CDR2 YYDKDF (reference sequence). The CDR3 spans 15 residues. The V end lost 1 base, the J end lost 8 bases, and 15 bases lay between the germline ends. CDR3 bases: TGTGCCACCAGCAGAGCACGGTCGGGTTTCGATGAGCAGTTCTTC. Its protein is CATSRARSGFDEQFF.

This clonotype was seen at least ten times. J is TRBJ2-1 and V is TRBV27; TRBD1 might be the D (6 bases). V lost 5 bases and J lost 4, with 15 bases in between. CDR3 length: 15 residues. CDR1 and CDR2 from the germline V gene are MNHEY and SMNVEV (reference sequence). In DNA form, the CDR3 reads TGTGCCAGCAGTCCAGAGAGAGGGGGTTACAATGAGCAGTTCTTC. This encodes CASSPERGGYNEQFF.

This clonotype was seen a few times. This chain joins TRBV6-1 and TRBJ2-3; D is possibly TRBD1 or TRBD2 (5 bases each). CDR3 length equals 16 residues. Trimming shortened V by 8 bases and J by 1 base, and 19 bases separated the two germline ends. In germline, CDR1 is MNHNS, CDR2 SASEGT. The CDR3 nucleotides are TGTGCCAGCCGAACGTCGGGAAGAGGGGGCACAGATACGCAGTATTTT. It encodes CASRTSGRGGTDTQYF.

This clonotype was counted only a few times. The chain carries TRBV3-1 and TRBJ1-3, with unresolved D. V was pared by 3 bases and J by 2 bases, with 5 bases between. CDR1 LGHDT and CDR2 YNNKEL come from the germline V gene (reference sequence). The CDR3 is 13 residues long. CDR3 nucleotide sequence: TGTGCCAGCAGCCACATCACTGGAAACACCATATATTTT. Protein sequence: CASSHITGNTIYF.

This chain joins TRBV9 and TRBJ2-7; D may be TRBD1 or TRBD2 (6 bases each). This CDR3 is 16 amino acids long. Germline CDR1 is SGDLS and CDR2 is YYNGEE. V lost 3 bases and J 3 bases, leaving 19 bases between the germline ends. The CDR3 spells CASSAPRVEGGYEQYF. The CDR3 coding sequence is TGTGCCAGCAGCGCCCCTCGTGTTGAGGGGGGCTACGAGCAGTACTTC.

This clonotype was recorded many times. The rearrangement uses TRBV27 and TRBJ2-6, with 10 bases matching TRBD2. CDR1 and CDR2 from the germline V gene are MNHEY and SMNVEV (reference sequence). The trim removed 5 bases at V and 0 bases at J, leaving 10 bases unmatched. The CDR3 spans 19 residues. The CDR3 DNA is TGTGCCAGCAGTACAGATTCCGGACTAGCGGTCTCTGGGGCCAACGTCCTGACTTTC. It is translated as CASSTDSGLAVSGANVLTF.

Many counts were recorded for this clonotype. V and J are TRBV30 and TRBJ2-3; 7 nucleotides match TRBD1. CDR3 length: 12 residues. Looked up from germline, CDR1 is GTSNPN and CDR2 is SVGIG (reference sequence). V lost 8 bases and J lost 4; bases outside the gene matches: 6. The CDR3 nucleotides read TGTGCCGGAAGGGGGCTCGCAGATACGCAGTATTTT. This gives the protein CAGRGLADTQYF.